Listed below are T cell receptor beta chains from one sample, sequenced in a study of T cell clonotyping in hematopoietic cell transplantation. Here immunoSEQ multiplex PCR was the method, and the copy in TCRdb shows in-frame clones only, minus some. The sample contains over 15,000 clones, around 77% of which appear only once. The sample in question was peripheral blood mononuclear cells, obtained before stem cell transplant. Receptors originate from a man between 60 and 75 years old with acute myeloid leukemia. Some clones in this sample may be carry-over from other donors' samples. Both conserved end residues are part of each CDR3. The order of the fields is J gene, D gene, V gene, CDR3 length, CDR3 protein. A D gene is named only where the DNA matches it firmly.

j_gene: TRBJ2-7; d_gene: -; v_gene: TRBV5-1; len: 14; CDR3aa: CASSVGLGGYEQYF
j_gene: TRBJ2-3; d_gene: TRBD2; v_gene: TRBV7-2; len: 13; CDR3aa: CASDRGGTDTQYF
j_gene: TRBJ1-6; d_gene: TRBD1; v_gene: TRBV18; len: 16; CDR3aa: CASSSNTGDNNSPLHF
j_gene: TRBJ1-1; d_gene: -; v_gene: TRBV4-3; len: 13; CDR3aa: CASSQIGNTEAFF
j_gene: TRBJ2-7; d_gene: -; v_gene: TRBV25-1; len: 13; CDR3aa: CASSDQGYYEQYF
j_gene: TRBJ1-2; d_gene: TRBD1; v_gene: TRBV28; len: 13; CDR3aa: CASSLGTVYGYTF
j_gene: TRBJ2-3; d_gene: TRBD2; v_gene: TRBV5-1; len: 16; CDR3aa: CASSLGAGDRTDTQYF
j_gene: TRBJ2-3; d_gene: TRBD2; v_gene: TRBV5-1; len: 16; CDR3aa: CASSTGRGAGTDTQYF
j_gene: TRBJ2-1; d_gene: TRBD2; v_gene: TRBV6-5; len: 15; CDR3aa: CASSPGRLHSQEQFF
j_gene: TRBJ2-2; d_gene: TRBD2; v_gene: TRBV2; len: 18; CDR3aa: CASISLLVAGANTGELFF
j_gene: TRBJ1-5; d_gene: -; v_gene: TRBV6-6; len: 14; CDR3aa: CASSRTLSNQPQHF
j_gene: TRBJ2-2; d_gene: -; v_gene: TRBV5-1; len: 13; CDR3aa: CASSGTNTGELFF
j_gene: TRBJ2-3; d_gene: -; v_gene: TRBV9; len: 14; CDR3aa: CASTRGGSTDTQYF
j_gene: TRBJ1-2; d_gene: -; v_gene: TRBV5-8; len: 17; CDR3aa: CASSLTPGTDTNYGYTF
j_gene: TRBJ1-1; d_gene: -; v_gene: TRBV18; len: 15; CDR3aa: CASSPPGGTLVEAFF
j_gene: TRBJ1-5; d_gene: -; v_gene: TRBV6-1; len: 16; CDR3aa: CASSERGGGTYQPQHF
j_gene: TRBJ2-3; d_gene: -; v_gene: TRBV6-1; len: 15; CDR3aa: CASSGSGTYTDTQYF
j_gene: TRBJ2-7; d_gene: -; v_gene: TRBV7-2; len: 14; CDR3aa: CASKLGTGDYEQYF